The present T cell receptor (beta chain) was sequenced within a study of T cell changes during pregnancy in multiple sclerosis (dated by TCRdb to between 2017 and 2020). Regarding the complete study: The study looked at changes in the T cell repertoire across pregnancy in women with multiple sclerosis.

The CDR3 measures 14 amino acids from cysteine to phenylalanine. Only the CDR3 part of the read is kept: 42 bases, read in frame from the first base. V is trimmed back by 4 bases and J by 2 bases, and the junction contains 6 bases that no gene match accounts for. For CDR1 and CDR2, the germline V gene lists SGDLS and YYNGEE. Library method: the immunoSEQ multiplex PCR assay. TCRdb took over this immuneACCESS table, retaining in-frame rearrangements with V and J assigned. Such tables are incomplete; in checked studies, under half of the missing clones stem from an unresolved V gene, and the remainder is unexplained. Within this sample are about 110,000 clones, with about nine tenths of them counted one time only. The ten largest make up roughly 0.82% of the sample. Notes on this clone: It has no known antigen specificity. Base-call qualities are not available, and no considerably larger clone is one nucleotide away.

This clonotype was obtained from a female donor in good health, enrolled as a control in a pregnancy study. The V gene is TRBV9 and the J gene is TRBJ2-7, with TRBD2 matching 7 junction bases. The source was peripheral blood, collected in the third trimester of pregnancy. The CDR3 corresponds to CASSPGGSAYEQYF. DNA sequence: TGTGCCAGCAGCCCCGGGGGGTCGGCCTACGAGCAGTACTTC.